These 21 T cell receptor beta chains share one sample of origin, sequenced in a study of graft-versus-host responses after intestinal transplantation (dated by TCRdb to about 2021). The sample's time point, from its label and the paper: cells obtained before transplantation from donor or recipient. Mixed lymphocyte reactions plated some 200,000 CFSE-labeled pre-transplant responders with some 200,000 irradiated violet-dye-labeled stimulators and were cultured for around six days. The library was produced with the immunoSEQ multiplex PCR assay. The table comes from immuneACCESS by way of TCRdb, which keeps in-frame sequences with V and J called. Part of the clones is missing from these tables; in studies checked, under half for an unresolved V gene and the rest for unknown reasons. Across this sample there are fewer than 9,500 clones, with approximately 33% seen only once. Around 2.9% of the sample goes to the ten largest clones.

Sequenced here: alloreactive CD8+ T cells from a mixed lymphocyte reaction culture, sampled before transplantation. The label giving this sample's cell subset or site can be read as: CFSE-low proliferating T cells sorted from roughly 6-day pre-transplant mixed lymphocyte reaction (GvH or HvG direction). The receptors come from a human patient who was an organ donor for intestinal transplantation.

The V and J genes are TRBV2 and TRBJ1-1; D perhaps matches TRBD1 (5 bases). V was clipped by 8 bases and J by 5 bases, with 12 bases between them. Germline values: CDR1 SNHLY, CDR2 FYNNEI. CDR3 length: 12 residues. CDR3 loop: CASGIGGTEAFF. The CDR3 DNA reads as TGTGCCAGCGGGATCGGGGGGACTGAAGCTTTCTTT.

The chain joins TRBV4-3 to TRBJ1-2; D unclear. This CDR3 is built from 14 residues. Germline values: CDR1 LGHNA, CDR2 YSLEER. V was shortened by 3 bases and J by 3 bases, with 11 bases between the two germline ends. Here the CDR3 DNA reads TGCGCCAGCAGCCAGGCCCAGCAGGACTATGGCTACACCTTC. Amino acids: CASSQAQQDYGYTF.

By its share, this clone is medium-sized (0.01 to 0.1%). The genes are TRBV29-1 and TRBJ1-4; a possible D gene is TRBD1 (5 bases). This CDR3 has 13 residues. CDR1 is SQVTM, CDR2 ANQGSEA, per germline. The V and J ends lost 7 bases and 4 bases respectively, with 13 bases between them. The chain's CDR3 is CSADGGNNEKLFF. The CDR3 region has the DNA TGCAGCGCCGACGGGGGTAATAATGAAAAACTGTTTTTT.

This chain links TRBV6-1 with TRBJ1-1; no definite D call. The CDR3 is 11 residues long. The V gene lost 5 bases and the J gene lost 7 bases, with 8 bases spanning the gap. The V gene's germline CDR1 is MNHNS and CDR2 SASEGT. This CDR3 reads CASSTHYEAFF. The CDR3 DNA is TGTGCCAGCAGTACTCACTATGAAGCTTTCTTT.

The chain employs TRBV27 and TRBJ2-7; weak D call: TRBD2 (5 bases). V was cut by 2 bases and J by 0 bases, with 8 bases left in between. This CDR3 comprises 14 residues. Germline V gives CDR1 MNHEY, CDR2 SMNVEV (reference sequence). The CDR3 DNA reads as TGTGCCAGCAGTTTAAGCGGAACCTCCTACGAGCAGTACTTC. Its protein is CASSLSGTSYEQYF.

This chain uses TRBV7-9 with TRBJ1-1; D not certain. Looked up from germline, CDR1 is SEHNR and CDR2 is FQNEAQ (reference sequence). V was trimmed by 5 bases and J by 4 bases, leaving 8 bases between them. The CDR3 length is 12 residues. For the CDR3, the DNA is TGTGCCAGCAGCCGAGGAGGCACTGAAGCTTTCTTT. Amino acids: CASSRGGTEAFF.

The table lists this clone with a few counts. The V and J genes are TRBV9 and TRBJ1-1; a possible D gene is TRBD1 (6 bases). The V and J ends lost 4 bases and 2 bases respectively, with 12 bases between them. Germline CDR1 is SGDLS and CDR2 is YYNGEE. The CDR3 is 14 residues long. CDR3 DNA sequence: TGTGCCAGCAGCAACTGGGACACTAACACTGAAGCTTTCTTT. Protein product: CASSNWDTNTEAFF.

This clone was detected only a few times. V is TRBV7-9 and J is TRBJ1-1, with D unresolved. V dropped 1 base and J dropped 1 base, with 10 bases sitting between them. Germline CDR1 is SEHNR and CDR2 is FQNEAQ (reference sequence). The CDR3 has 15 residues. CDR3 in amino acids: CASSLVETGNTEAFF. The CDR3 DNA reads TGTGCCAGCAGCTTAGTGGAAACGGGGAACACTGAAGCTTTCTTT.

This clone has only a few counts. CDR3 sequence (DNA): TGTGCCAGCAGTTCCAGGTCTGGGGGCTTGATCGGCAACCAAGAGACCCAGTACTTC. Encoded protein: CASSSRSGGLIGNQETQYF. V and J are TRBV27 and TRBJ2-5; D is perhaps TRBD1 (6 bases). The V end lost 4 bases, the J end lost 0 bases, and 24 bases lay between the germline ends. This CDR3 has 19 amino acids. In germline, CDR1 is MNHEY, CDR2 SMNVEV (reference sequence).

The rearrangement links TRBV7-6 to TRBJ1-1; D ambiguous. Germline loops: CDR1 SGHVS, CDR2 FNYEAQ. This CDR3 comprises 16 residues. V lost 7 bases to trimming and J lost 1 base, with 19 bases between them. For the CDR3, the DNA is TGTGCCAGCACCTGGAAGGGAGAGGTCAAGAACACTGAAGCTTTCTTT. This sequence encodes CASTWKGEVKNTEAFF.

This rearrangement joins TRBV4-1 to TRBJ2-7; 7 bases line up with TRBD2. Germline CDR1 is MGHRA and CDR2 is YSYEKL. The CDR3 extends over 13 amino acids. Losses at the gene ends were 1 base for V and 4 bases for J; bases not matched to a gene: 1. The chain's CDR3 is CASSQGGGYEQYF. The CDR3 DNA is TGCGCCAGCAGCCAAGGGGGGGGATACGAGCAGTACTTC.

This clone was seen only a few times. The rearrangement links TRBV25-1 to TRBJ2-3; perhaps TRBD2 as D (6 bases). The CDR3 is made up of 13 amino acids. Germline V CDR1 and CDR2: MGHDK, SYGVNS. With 9 bases removed from V and 4 bases from J, the gap between germline ends came to 14 bases. For the CDR3, the DNA is TGTGCCAGGGAGGGCCTTGTGCCAGATACGCAGTATTTT. Translated, it gives CAREGLVPDTQYF.

The chain couples TRBV6-1 to TRBJ2-2; perhaps TRBD1 as D (5 bases). V was pared by 7 bases and J by 3 bases, with 12 bases between. Germline CDR1 is MNHNS and CDR2 is SASEGT. CDR3 length equals 14 residues. The CDR3 region is CASTPDTYTGELFF. The CDR3 DNA reads as TGTGCCAGCACCCCGGACACCTACACCGGGGAGCTGTTTTTT.

This clone was seen a single time. The chain links TRBV27 to TRBJ2-7, with TRBD1 matching 9 bases. The CDR3 is 15 residues long. The V segment lost 3 bases and the J segment 4 bases; nucleotides outside the gene matches: 7. Germline CDR1 is MNHEY and CDR2 is SMNVEV (reference sequence). The CDR3 loop reads CASSLDGTGTYEQYF. CDR3 sequence (DNA): TGTGCCAGCAGTTTGGACGGGACAGGGACTTACGAGCAGTACTTC.

This clone has a handful of counts. Other nucleotide sequences from this sample produce the same CDR3. The rearrangement joins TRBV27 to TRBJ2-7, with D tentatively TRBD1 (5 bases). The CDR3 has 13 residues. The germline V and J ends were trimmed by 2 bases and 2 bases, with 7 bases remaining between them. In germline, CDR1 is MNHEY, CDR2 SMNVEV (reference sequence). CDR3 nucleotides: TGTGCCAGCAGTTTAGGCAGGGCCTACGAGCAGTACTTC. Protein sequence: CASSLGRAYEQYF.

The J gene is TRBJ1-2, the V gene TRBV2; 12 bases align to TRBD1. Germline-derived CDR1 and CDR2 are SNHLY and FYNNEI. The CDR3 length is 14 residues. The J segment lost 7 bases and the V segment lost 8 bases, leaving 8 bases of the junction unmatched. In DNA form, the CDR3 reads TGTGCCAGCGGGCCGGGACAGGGGGCCTCTGGCTACACCTTC. It encodes CASGPGQGASGYTF.

This clone has only a few counts. The chain couples TRBV4-3 to TRBJ2-3; D is possibly TRBD2 (5 bases). The germline CDR1 and CDR2 sequences are LGHNA and YSLEER. The CDR3 covers 15 residues. The germline V and J ends were trimmed by 0 bases and 4 bases, with 11 bases remaining between them. Here the CDR3 reads CASSQDRFGADTQYF. The DNA of the CDR3 is TGCGCCAGCAGCCAAGATAGGTTCGGGGCAGATACGCAGTATTTT.

This clone was detected only a few times. The chain recombines TRBV28 with TRBJ2-1; D remains unclear. The CDR3 has 13 residues. Germline CDR1 and CDR2: MDHEN and SYDVKM. V lost 2 bases and J 5 bases, leaving 7 bases between the germline ends. In nucleotides, the CDR3 is TGTGCCAGCAGTTTAATGGCCGACAATGAGCAGTTCTTC. Its protein product is CASSLMADNEQFF.

The CDR3 here is CASSFLYEQYF. The CDR3 DNA follows: TGTGCCAGCAGCTTCCTGTACGAGCAGTACTTC. J is TRBJ2-7 and V is TRBV11-2; no definite D call. This CDR3 contains 11 residues. Germline V gene lookup returns CDR1 SGHAT and CDR2 FQNNGV. V was trimmed by 3 bases and J by 4 bases, leaving 4 bases between them.

This clone turned up a few times. This chain uses TRBV11-1 with TRBJ2-7; 7 positions match TRBD1. Germline CDR1 and CDR2: SGHAT and FQDESV (reference sequence). The CDR3 extends over 15 amino acids. V dropped 4 bases and J dropped 3; count of bases not matched to a gene: 9. Written as DNA, the CDR3 is TGTGCCAGCAGCTCCTGGACAGGCGGTCTCTACGAGCAGTACTTC. Encoded protein: CASSSWTGGLYEQYF.

This clone was detected only a few times. In DNA, the CDR3 is TGTGCCAGCAGTCGAGCGGGGGGCCTTGGGGATGAGCAGTTCTTC. This translates into CASSRAGGLGDEQFF. This chain uses TRBV7-6 with TRBJ2-1, with 9 bases lining up with TRBD2. Per germline, CDR1 SGHVS and CDR2 FNYEAQ. With V trimmed by 6 bases and J by 8 bases, 11 bases remained unmatched. The CDR3 covers 15 residues. Supplemented by reference TRBV7-6 and TRBJ2-1, the full variable domain reads GAGVSQSPRYKVTKRGQDVALRCDPISGHVSLYWYRQALGQGPEFLTYFNYEAQQDKSGLPNDRFSAERPEGSISTLTIQRTEQRDSAMYRCASSRAGGLGDEQFFGPGTRLTVL.